Listed below are T cell receptor beta chains from one sample, sequenced in a study of early T cells in non-severe SARS-CoV-2 infection. TCRdb independently ran MiXCR on the 5' RACE reads; one entry per CDR3 protein. The table shows 20,000 to 25,000 distinct CDR3 sequences, with 5.3% occurring only once. Material for sequencing was whole blood. All receptors come from an adult who was a healthcare worker with PCR-confirmed SARS-CoV-2 infection or an uninfected control (not recorded which). CDR3s include the opening cysteine and the closing phenylalanine or tryptophan. The D gene is left open where the match is weak. A clone size is listed for some rows: how often the clone was seen (once, few, many), or a class if it is expanded.

J gene: TRBJ2-1; D gene: TRBD2; clone size: many; V gene: TRBV10-2; CDR3 DNA: TGCGCCAGCAGTGAGGCTCCGGGACTAGCGTACAATGAGCAGTTCTTC; CDR3 protein: CASSEAPGLAYNEQFF
J gene: TRBJ1-1; D gene: TRBD1; clone size: few; V gene: TRBV6-2/TRBV6-3; CDR3 DNA: TGTGCCAGCAGTTGGCAGGGGGTGAACACTGAAGTTTTCTTT; CDR3 protein: CASSWQGVNTEVFF
J gene: TRBJ1-1; D gene: .; clone size: .; V gene: TRBV7-3; CDR3 DNA: TGTGCCAGCAGCCCACGTTGGAACACTGAAGTTTTCTTT; CDR3 protein: CASSPRWNTEVFF
J gene: TRBJ1-1; D gene: .; clone size: many; V gene: TRBV20-1; CDR3 DNA: TGCAGTGTTCCGAAGGGGGAAGCTTTCTTT; CDR3 protein: CSVPKGEAFF
J gene: TRBJ2-5; D gene: TRBD2; clone size: few; V gene: TRBV10-3; CDR3 DNA: TGTGCCATCATGGCTAGCGGTGGGGGAGAGACCCAGTACTTC; CDR3 protein: CAIMASGGGETQYF
J gene: TRBJ2-6; D gene: TRBD2; clone size: .; V gene: TRBV4-1; CDR3 DNA: TGCGCCAGCAGTTTCACACTAGCGGAAAACTCTGGGGCCAACGTCCTGACTTTC; CDR3 protein: CASSFTLAENSGANVLTF
J gene: TRBJ2-1; D gene: TRBD2; clone size: many; V gene: TRBV12-3/TRBV12-4; CDR3 DNA: TGTGCCAGCAGACCTAGCGGGAGGCACAATGAGCAGTTCTTC; CDR3 protein: CASRPSGRHNEQFF
J gene: TRBJ2-2; D gene: .; clone size: .; V gene: TRBV29-1; CDR3 DNA: TGCAGCGTTGAACCAGCGGGGAACACCGGGGAGCTGTTTTTT; CDR3 protein: CSVEPAGNTGELFF
J gene: TRBJ1-1; D gene: .; clone size: medium-sized; V gene: TRBV20-1; CDR3 DNA: TGCAGTGCTAGAGCTAGCATGGGCACTGAAGCTTTCTTT; CDR3 protein: CSARASMGTEAFF
J gene: TRBJ2-1; D gene: .; clone size: many; V gene: TRBV20-1; CDR3 DNA: TGCAGTGCCCCCATATGGGCGGCCCAGCAGTTCTTC; CDR3 protein: CSAPIWAAQQFF
J gene: TRBJ2-1; D gene: .; clone size: .; V gene: TRBV15; CDR3 DNA: TGTGCCACCAGCAGAGAAGCTAGCATAGGCAATGAGCAGTTCTTC; CDR3 protein: CATSREASIGNEQFF
J gene: TRBJ2-2; D gene: TRBD1; clone size: many; V gene: TRBV27; CDR3 DNA: TGTGCCAGCAGCCGGACAGGGCTCACGAACACCGGGGAGCTGTTTTTT; CDR3 protein: CASSRTGLTNTGELFF
J gene: TRBJ1-1; D gene: TRBD1; clone size: many; V gene: TRBV27; CDR3 DNA: TGTGCCAGCAGTCAGGGGGCCGACACTGAAGCTTTCTTT; CDR3 protein: CASSQGADTEAFF
J gene: TRBJ1-5; D gene: .; clone size: many; V gene: TRBV27; CDR3 DNA: TGTGCCAGCAGTTATCAGGGTGTGAGCAATCAGCCCCAGCATTTT; CDR3 protein: CASSYQGVSNQPQHF
J gene: TRBJ2-3; D gene: TRBD1; clone size: many; V gene: TRBV18; CDR3 DNA: TGTGCCAGCTCACCCCTCGGGACAGGGGCCACAGATACGCAGTATTTT; CDR3 protein: CASSPLGTGATDTQYF
J gene: TRBJ2-3; D gene: .; clone size: few; V gene: TRBV7-2; CDR3 DNA: TGTGCCAGCAGCATTACAACAGTAGATACGCAGTATTTT; CDR3 protein: CASSITTVDTQYF
J gene: TRBJ1-5; D gene: .; clone size: .; V gene: TRBV20-1; CDR3 DNA: TGCAGTGCTAGCGAGGGCAATCAGCCCCAGCATTTT; CDR3 protein: CSASEGNQPQHF
J gene: TRBJ1-2; D gene: .; clone size: many; V gene: TRBV12-3/TRBV12-4; CDR3 DNA: TGTGCCAGCAGTTTTGCCGGGGGCGCGAGTAACTATGGCTACACCTTC; CDR3 protein: CASSFAGGASNYGYTF
J gene: TRBJ1-4; D gene: .; clone size: few; V gene: TRBV28; CDR3 DNA: TGTGCCAGCAGTACTTTCGCGGGGATGGAAAAACTGTTTTTT; CDR3 protein: CASSTFAGMEKLFF
J gene: TRBJ1-1; D gene: TRBD1; clone size: many; V gene: TRBV19; CDR3 DNA: TGTGCCAGTAGTATAAGGAAGGGGGCATCGAACACTGAAGCTTTCTTT; CDR3 protein: CASSIRKGASNTEAFF
J gene: TRBJ2-3; D gene: .; clone size: many; V gene: TRBV5-4; CDR3 DNA: TGTGCCAGCACCGAAGATGTCCGGGGCCCAGATACGCAGTATTTT; CDR3 protein: CASTEDVRGPDTQYF
J gene: TRBJ2-1; D gene: TRBD2; clone size: many; V gene: TRBV7-9; CDR3 DNA: TGTGCCAGCAGCCGGACTAGCGGGAGCCGCGATGAGCAGTTCTTC; CDR3 protein: CASSRTSGSRDEQFF